This T cell receptor beta chain is from a study of cytomegalovirus exposure and HLA in healthy donors. General observations from the study: TCR clusters originating in the first cohort tended to co-occur in the roughly 110 validation repertoires, according to a later analysis. As confirmed in vitro, a few CMV-associated chains were specific for CMV antigens.

As concerns this clone: The antigen remains undetermined.

Only in-frame clones appear in the TCRdb table, and some are missing; sequencing was by immunoSEQ multiplex PCR. In the table there are around 150,000 clones, approximately 89% of which are singletons. CDR1 and CDR2 (germline): SEHNR, FQNEAQ (reference sequence). CDR3 length: 16 residues. J gave up 0 bases and V 5 bases, and 7 bases lay outside the gene matches. Sequencing input: PBMCs. The genes are TRBV7-9 and TRBJ2-1, with 7 bases identical to TRBD1. This receptor was identified in a man aged 18 to 29 in good health and CMV-seropositive. The CDR3 bases are TGTGCCAGCAGCCCAGCGACAGGGAGCTCCTACAATGAGCAGTTCTTC. It translates to CASSPATGSSYNEQFF.